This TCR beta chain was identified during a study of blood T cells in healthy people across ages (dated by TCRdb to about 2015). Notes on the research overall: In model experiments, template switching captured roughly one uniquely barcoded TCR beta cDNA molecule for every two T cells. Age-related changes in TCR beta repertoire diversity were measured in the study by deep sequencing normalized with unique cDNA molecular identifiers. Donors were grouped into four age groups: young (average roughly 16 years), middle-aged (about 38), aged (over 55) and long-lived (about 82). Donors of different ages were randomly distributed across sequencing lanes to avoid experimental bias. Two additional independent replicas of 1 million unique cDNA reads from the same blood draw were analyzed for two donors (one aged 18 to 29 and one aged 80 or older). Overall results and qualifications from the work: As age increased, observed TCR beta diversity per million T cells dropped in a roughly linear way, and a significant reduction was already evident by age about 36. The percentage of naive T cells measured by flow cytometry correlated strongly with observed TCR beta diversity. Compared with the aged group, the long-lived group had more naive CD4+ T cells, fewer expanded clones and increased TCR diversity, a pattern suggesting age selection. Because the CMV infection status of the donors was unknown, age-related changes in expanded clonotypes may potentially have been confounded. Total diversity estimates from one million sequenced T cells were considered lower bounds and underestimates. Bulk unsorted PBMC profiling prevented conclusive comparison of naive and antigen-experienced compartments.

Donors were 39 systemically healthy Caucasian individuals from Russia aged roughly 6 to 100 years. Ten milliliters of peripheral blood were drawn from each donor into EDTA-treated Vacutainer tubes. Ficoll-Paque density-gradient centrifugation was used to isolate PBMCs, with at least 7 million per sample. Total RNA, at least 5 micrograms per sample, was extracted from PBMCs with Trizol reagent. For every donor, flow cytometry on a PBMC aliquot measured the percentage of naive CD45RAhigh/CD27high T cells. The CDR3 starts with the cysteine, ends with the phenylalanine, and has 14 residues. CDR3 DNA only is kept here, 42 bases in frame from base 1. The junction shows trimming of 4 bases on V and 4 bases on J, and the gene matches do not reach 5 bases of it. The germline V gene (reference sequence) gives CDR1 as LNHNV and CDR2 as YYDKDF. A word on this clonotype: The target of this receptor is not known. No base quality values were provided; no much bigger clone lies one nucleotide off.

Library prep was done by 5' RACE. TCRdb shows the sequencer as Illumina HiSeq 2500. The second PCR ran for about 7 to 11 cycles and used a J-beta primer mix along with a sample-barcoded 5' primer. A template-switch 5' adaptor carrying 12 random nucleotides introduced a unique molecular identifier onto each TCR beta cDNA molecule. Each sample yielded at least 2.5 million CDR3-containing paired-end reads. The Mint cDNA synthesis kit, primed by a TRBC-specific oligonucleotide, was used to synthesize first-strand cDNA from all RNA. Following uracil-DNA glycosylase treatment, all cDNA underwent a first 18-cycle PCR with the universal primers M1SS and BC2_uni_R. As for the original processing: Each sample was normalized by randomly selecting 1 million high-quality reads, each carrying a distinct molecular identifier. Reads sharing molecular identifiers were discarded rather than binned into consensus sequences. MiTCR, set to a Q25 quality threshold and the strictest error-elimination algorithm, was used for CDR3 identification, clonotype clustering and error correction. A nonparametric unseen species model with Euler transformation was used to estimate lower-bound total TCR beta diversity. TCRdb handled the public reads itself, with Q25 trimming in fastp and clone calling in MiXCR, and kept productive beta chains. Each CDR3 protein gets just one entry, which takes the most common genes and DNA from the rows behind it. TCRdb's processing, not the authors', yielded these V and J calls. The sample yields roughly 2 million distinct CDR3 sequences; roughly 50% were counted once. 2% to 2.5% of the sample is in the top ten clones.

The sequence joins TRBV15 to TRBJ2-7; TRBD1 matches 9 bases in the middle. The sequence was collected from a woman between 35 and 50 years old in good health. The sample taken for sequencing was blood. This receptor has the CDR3 CATSTDRGSYEQYF. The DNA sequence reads TGTGCCACCAGCACAGACAGGGGGTCGTACGAGCAGTACTTC.